Shown below are 27 T cell receptor beta chains from a single sample sequenced in a study of cytomegalovirus exposure and HLA in healthy donors. The PCR used 60 Vbeta and 13 Jbeta primers. Assay used: immunoSEQ multiplex PCR; TCRdb lists only in-frame clones, some missing. The sample lists 120,000 to 150,000 clones, around 75% occurring once. Sequenced: PBMCs. The receptors were sampled from a woman in her twenties or thirties in good health and CMV-seronegative.

J is TRBJ2-7 and V is TRBV13, with D perhaps TRBD1 (6 bases). Germline CDR1 is PRHDT and CDR2 is FYEKMQ (reference sequence). The CDR3 runs to 14 residues. V dropped 6 bases and J dropped 3 bases, with 15 bases sitting between them. The CDR3 DNA follows: TGTGCCAGCAGGAAGAAGGGACAACACTACGAGCAGTACTTC. This sequence encodes CASRKKGQHYEQYF.

The CDR3 loop is CASCPREVGNTEAFF. The CDR3 nucleotides read TGTGCCAGCTGTCCCAGGGAGGTAGGGAACACTGAAGCTTTCTTT. This rearrangement joins TRBV28 to TRBJ1-1; D perhaps matches TRBD1 (5 bases). CDR3 length: 15 amino acids. Germline V gives CDR1 MDHEN, CDR2 SYDVKM. Trimming took 8 bases from V and 1 from J, leaving 17 bases between them.

This chain links TRBV7-9 with TRBJ2-7, with D unclear. The germline CDR1 and CDR2 sequences are SEHNR and FQNEAQ (reference sequence). The CDR3 is 11 amino acids. V was clipped by 4 bases and J by 5 bases, with 6 bases between them. The CDR3 DNA is TGTGCCAGCAGCTGGCTCCACGAGCAGTACTTC. This sequence encodes CASSWLHEQYF.

V gene TRBV6-1 combines with J gene TRBJ1-2; D is undetermined. V was trimmed by 3 bases and J by 14 bases, leaving 22 bases between them. Germline CDR1 reads MNHNS; CDR2 reads SASEGT. The CDR3 spans 14 residues. CDR3 coding DNA: TGTGCCAGCAGTGACCCCCTTCGCGGGTTTCGTCCGACCTTC. Translation gives CASSDPLRGFRPTF.

In this sample, this clone turned up once. The chain employs TRBV4-1 and TRBJ1-2, with TRBD1 matching 9 bases. The CDR3 is 16 amino acids. With V trimmed by 2 bases and J by 2 bases, 6 bases remained unmatched. CDR1 and CDR2 (germline): MGHRA, YSYEKL. CDR3 amino acids: CASSQPPGTGNYGYTF. The CDR3, as DNA: TGCGCCAGCAGCCAACCCCCCGGGACAGGGAACTATGGCTACACCTTC.

This chain links TRBV12-5 with TRBJ1-4; D possibly corresponds to TRBD1 (5 bases). CDR3 length equals 14 residues. V lost 4 bases and J 7 bases, leaving 13 bases between the germline ends. From germline, CDR1 is LGHNT and CDR2 FRNRAP. CDR3 protein: CASGSIGAFEKLFF. The CDR3 coding sequence is TGTGCTAGTGGTTCCATAGGGGCGTTTGAAAAACTGTTTTTT.

The gene calls are TRBV12-2 and TRBJ1-1. TRBV12-2 is listed as a pseudogene. The CDR3 is 15 amino acids. For the CDR3, the DNA is TGTGCAAGTCGCTTTCGAGGGAGGGCGGACACTGAAGCTTTCTTT. The encoded protein is CASRFRGRADTEAFF.

The rearrangement links TRBV6-1 to TRBJ2-7, with TRBD2 matching 11 bases. The CDR3 is 15 amino acids. The trim removed 6 bases at V and 6 bases at J, leaving 10 bases unmatched. Germline loops: CDR1 MNHNS, CDR2 SASEGT. The DNA of the CDR3 is TGTGCCAGCAGGACGACTAGCGGGGTCTCCCTCGAGCAGTACTTC. It encodes CASRTTSGVSLEQYF.

The V and J genes are TRBV19 and TRBJ1-2; the D gene is possibly TRBD1 (6 bases). The CDR3 runs 15 residues. Germline V gene sequence: CDR1 LNHDA, CDR2 SQIVND (reference sequence). V lost 6 bases, J lost 7 bases, and 21 bases lay in between. This CDR3 reads CASSITGQSFGGYTF. CDR3 in DNA: TGTGCCAGTAGCATAACAGGGCAGTCCTTCGGTGGCTACACCTTC.

The genes are TRBV19 and TRBJ1-2, with D possibly being TRBD1 (6 bases). CDR1 is LNHDA, CDR2 SQIVND, per germline (reference sequence). The CDR3 spans 12 residues. V was cut by 7 bases and J by 8 bases, with 14 bases left in between. CDR3 DNA sequence: TGTGCCAGTATTCCGGACAGAGGCGGCTACACCTTC. Translation: CASIPDRGGYTF.

This clone was picked up a small number of times. The chain joins TRBV30 to TRBJ1-1; D is unresolved. This CDR3 contains 12 residues. Trimming pared 5 bases from V and 2 bases from J, leaving 9 bases between. Germline V gene sequence: CDR1 GTSNPN, CDR2 SVGIG (reference sequence). The CDR3 sequence: CAWGRSNTEAFF. CDR3 nucleotide sequence: TGTGCCTGGGGCAGATCTAACACTGAAGCTTTCTTT.

The V gene is TRBV28, the J gene TRBJ1-5, with D tentatively TRBD1 (5 bases). V was cut by 4 bases and J by 2 bases, with 12 bases left in between. Germline-derived CDR1 and CDR2 are MDHEN and SYDVKM. The CDR3 runs 15 residues. The CDR3 here is CASSSGGEGNQPQHF. The CDR3 bases are TGTGCCAGCAGTTCCGGGGGGGAGGGCAATCAGCCCCAGCATTTT.

CDR3 nucleotides: TGTGCCAGCAGCTTCACAGGGCCGCATAATTCACCCCTCCACTTT. Protein product: CASSFTGPHNSPLHF. The gene calls are TRBV5-6 and TRBJ1-6, with TRBD1 as a possible D gene (6 bases). Germline V gives CDR1 SGHDT, CDR2 YYEEEE. This CDR3 has 15 residues. V dropped 2 bases and J dropped 5 bases, with 11 bases sitting between them.

The chain recombines TRBV10-3 with TRBJ2-5; D is undetermined. Germline lookup yields CDR1 ENHRY and CDR2 SYGVKD. This CDR3 has 13 amino acids. With 2 bases removed from V and 0 bases from J, the gap between germline ends came to 4 bases. As DNA, the CDR3 is TGTGCCATCAGTGAGCCCAACCAAGAGACCCAGTACTTC. It encodes CAISEPNQETQYF.

This clone has a handful of counts. The CDR3 spells CSVLGTGDEAFF. The CDR3 DNA sequence: TGCAGCGTCCTCGGGACAGGCGATGAAGCTTTCTTT. The rearrangement links TRBV29-1 to TRBJ1-1, with 8 nucleotides matching TRBD1. This CDR3 is built from 12 residues. After removal of 6 bases from V and 7 bases from J, the junction contained 7 bases not matched to a gene. CDR1 and CDR2 from the germline V gene are SQVTM and ANQGSEA. Drawing the rest from reference TRBV29-1 and TRBJ1-1, the complete variable domain is SAVISQKPSRDICQRGTSLTIQCQVDSQVTMMFWYRQQPGQSLTLIATANQGSEATYESGFVIDKFPISRPNLTFSTLTVSNMSPEDSSIYLCSVLGTGDEAFFGQGTRLTVV.

CDR3 coding DNA: TGTGCCAGCAGCTTAAACGGACAGGGGAACACCGGGGAGCTGTTTTTT. Protein product: CASSLNGQGNTGELFF. The gene calls are TRBV7-3 and TRBJ2-2, with TRBD1 identical over 8 bases. The CDR3 runs to 16 residues. The germline V gene encodes CDR1 SGHTA and CDR2 FQGTGA. V was clipped by 1 base and J by 1 base; unmatched bases: 2. Combining the CDR3 with reference TRBV7-3 and TRBJ2-2 gives the whole variable domain GAGVSQTPSNKVTEKGKYVELRCDPISGHTALYWYRQSLGQGPEFLIYFQGTGAADDSGLPNDRFFAVRPEGSVSTLKIQRTERGDSAVYLCASSLNGQGNTGELFFGEGSRLTVL.

This rearrangement joins TRBV19 to TRBJ1-4; TRBD1 agrees at 9 bases. Unmatched junction bases numbered 9, after V lost 8 bases and J lost 5 bases. CDR1 LNHDA and CDR2 SQIVND come from the germline V gene (reference sequence). There are 15 residues in the CDR3. The CDR3, as DNA: TGTGCCAGTCGCAAACCGGGACAGGGAAATGAAAAACTGTTTTTT. Protein: CASRKPGQGNEKLFF.

V gene TRBV12-5 combines with J gene TRBJ2-3; 16 bases are a match to TRBD2. The ends lost 0 bases at V and 1 base at J; junction bases unmatched: 10. There are 21 residues in the CDR3. CDR1 and CDR2 (germline): LGHNT, FRNRAP. CDR3 nucleotide sequence: TGTGCTAGTGGTTTGGTTCCGGGACTAGCGGGGGGGAGCTTTCGCACAGATACGCAGTATTTT. Its protein is CASGLVPGLAGGSFRTDTQYF.

The chain is built from TRBV7-3 and TRBJ2-1; no clear D gene. This CDR3 comprises 12 residues. With 4 bases removed from V and 6 bases from J, the gap between germline ends came to 7 bases. The germline V gene has CDR1 SGHTA and CDR2 FQGTGA. The CDR3: CASSSVVNEQFF. The DNA for the CDR3 is TGTGCCAGCAGCTCGGTAGTCAATGAGCAGTTCTTC.

The chain links TRBV12-5 to TRBJ1-6; the D gene is possibly TRBD1 (6 bases). The CDR3 sequence is 16 residues long. CDR1 LGHNT and CDR2 FRNRAP come from the germline V gene. Trimming pared 6 bases from V and 3 bases from J, leaving 15 bases between. The CDR3 DNA is TGTGCTAGTGGATCAACAGGGTCCCACTATAATTCACCCCTCCACTTT. Translating it yields CASGSTGSHYNSPLHF.

The chain combines TRBV19 with TRBJ1-2; possible D gene TRBD1, 6 bases. Trimming stripped 3 bases from V and 3 bases from J, with 8 bases between. CDR3 size: 13 residues. Looked up from germline, CDR1 is LNHDA and CDR2 is SQIVND (reference sequence). CDR3 region: CASSIGTYYGYTF. Here the CDR3 DNA reads TGTGCCAGTAGTATTGGGACATACTATGGCTACACCTTC.

The chain recombines TRBV5-1 with TRBJ2-2; D is perhaps TRBD2 (7 bases). The V and J ends lost 4 bases and 4 bases respectively, with 17 bases between them. The CDR3 has 16 residues. Germline CDR1 and CDR2: SGHRS and YFSETQ. CDR3 sequence: CASSMPGGGGTGELFF. The CDR3 nucleotides read TGCGCCAGCAGCATGCCCGGGGGCGGGGGCACCGGGGAGCTGTTTTTT.

V and J are TRBV6-6 and TRBJ1-4, with 7 bases aligning to TRBD1. Looked up from germline, CDR1 is MNHNY and CDR2 is SVGAGI (reference sequence). This CDR3 spans 13 amino acids. The V and J ends lost 5 bases and 5 bases, in that order; junction bases with no gene match: 2. The CDR3 here is CASSQGQNEKLFF. Here the CDR3 DNA reads TGTGCCAGCAGTCAGGGACAGAATGAAAAACTGTTTTTT.

The chain couples TRBV11-1 to TRBJ1-1; the match to TRBD1 covers 7 bases. The CDR3 has 15 residues. The germline gives CDR1 SGHAT, CDR2 FQDESV (reference sequence). V shed 4 bases and J 3 bases; nucleotides not matched to a gene: 8. The CDR3, as DNA: TGTGCCAGCAGCTATCGGACAGGCTGGGACACTGAAGCTTTCTTT. It is translated as CASSYRTGWDTEAFF. Variable domain in full (rest from reference TRBV11-1 and TRBJ1-1): EAEVAQSPRYKITEKSQAVAFWCDPISGHATLYWYRQILGQGPELLVQFQDESVVDDSQLPKDRFSAERLKGVDSTLKIQPAELGDSAMYLCASSYRTGWDTEAFFGQGTRLTVV.

The rearrangement joins TRBV25-1 to TRBJ2-3; maybe TRBD2 (6 bases). There are 15 residues in the CDR3. Trimming removed 6 bases from V and 2 bases from J, with 15 bases in between. Germline CDR1 MGHDK, CDR2 SYGVNS. The CDR3 region is CASRTGLGITDTQYF. The CDR3 region has the DNA TGTGCCAGCAGGACGGGACTGGGGATCACAGATACGCAGTATTTT.

About this clone: At one end, the junction sequence differs from germline, possibly due to a read error. The chain couples TRBV7-9 to TRBJ1-5; D gene uncertain. Looked up from germline, CDR1 is SEHNR and CDR2 is FQNEAQ (reference sequence). The CDR3 has 14 residues. The CDR3 DNA sequence: TGTTCCAGCAGCTTATACGACGGGGATCAGCCCCAGCATTTT. It specifies CSSSLYDGDQPQHF.

This chain joins TRBV5-1 and TRBJ2-7, with TRBD2 matching 14 bases. Germline V gene data show CDR1 as SGHRS and CDR2 as YFSETQ. V dropped 4 bases and J dropped 4; count of bases not matched to a gene: 4. This CDR3 has 15 residues. Here the CDR3 DNA reads TGCGCCAGCAGCCCCCGACTAGCGGGAGGGTACGAGCAGTACTTC. Residues: CASSPRLAGGYEQYF.